One and the same sample provided the 19 T cell receptor beta chains below, sequenced in a study of T cell responses to AZD1222 COVID-19 vaccine. Data came from immunoSEQ multiplex PCR; TCRdb stores just in-frame clones and leaves some out. The table has about 180,000 clones, 85% to 95% seen once. Sample: peripheral blood, taken 28 days after the second dose of the MenACWY control vaccine. These TCRs come from an adult who received the MenACWY meningococcal vaccine as a control.

This rearrangement joins TRBV7-7 to TRBJ2-7, with 8 bases matching TRBD1. Germline lookup yields CDR1 SSHAT and CDR2 FNYEAQ (reference sequence). The CDR3 is 17 residues long. The trim removed 7 bases at V and 4 bases at J, leaving 18 bases unmatched. DNA of the CDR3: TGTGCCAGCACCTTTATTTACGAGGACAGGGTTTTTTACGAGCAGTACTTC. This codes for CASTFIYEDRVFYEQYF.

The chain employs TRBV27 and TRBJ2-3; D is perhaps TRBD1 (6 bases). Germline V CDR1 and CDR2: MNHEY, SMNVEV (reference sequence). V dropped 5 bases and J dropped 2 bases, with 8 bases sitting between them. The CDR3 spans 13 residues. The CDR3 sequence: CASSTGPTDTQYF. The CDR3 DNA follows: TGTGCCAGCAGTACAGGGCCCACAGATACGCAGTATTTT.

This rearrangement joins TRBV7-2 to TRBJ2-3, with 8 bases that match TRBD2. Germline loops: CDR1 SGHTA, CDR2 FQGNSA. The length of the CDR3 is 18 residues. V lost 3 bases, J lost 0 bases, and 11 bases stayed unmatched. CDR3 sequence: CASSFLNLAGSSTDTQYF. The DNA for the CDR3 is TGTGCCAGCAGCTTTTTAAACCTAGCGGGTTCTAGCACAGATACGCAGTATTTT. Complete variable domain (other parts from reference TRBV7-2 and TRBJ2-3): GAGVSQSPSNKVTEKGKDVELRCDPISGHTALYWYRQSLGQGLEFLIYFQGNSAPDKSGLPSDRFSAERTGGSVSTLTIQRTQQEDSAVYLCASSFLNLAGSSTDTQYFGPGTRLTVL.

This chain uses TRBV7-3 with TRBJ2-5; possibly TRBD2 for D (5 bases). Germline V gives CDR1 SGHTA, CDR2 FQGTGA. The length of the CDR3 is 15 residues. The ends were cut back, 3 bases at V and 1 base at J, with 12 bases in the middle. DNA of the CDR3: TGTGCCAGCAGCTTTGGAAGCGGCCCCCAAGAGACCCAGTACTTC. Amino acids: CASSFGSGPQETQYF.

The V call is TRBV27, the J call TRBJ1-1, with D maybe TRBD1 (6 bases). Germline V gene lookup returns CDR1 MNHEY and CDR2 SMNVEV (reference sequence). With 6 bases removed from V and 2 bases from J, the gap between germline ends came to 16 bases. CDR3 length: 15 residues. The DNA for the CDR3 is TGTGCCAGCAGCCCCGCCCGGACAGCCAACACTGAAGCTTTCTTT. Translation: CASSPARTANTEAFF.

The V and J genes are TRBV30 and TRBJ1-2, with unresolved D. The CDR3 spans 13 residues. Germline V gives CDR1 GTSNPN, CDR2 SVGIG (reference sequence). Trimming removed 3 bases at V and 6 bases at J, with 14 bases between. As DNA, the CDR3 is TGTGCCTGGAGCCCCGGGTTCTGGGATGGCTACACCTTC. Its translation is CAWSPGFWDGYTF.

V gene TRBV19 combines with J gene TRBJ2-7, with D possibly matching TRBD2 (6 bases). The length of the CDR3 is 15 residues. Between the trimmed V and J ends, which lost 2 bases and 3 bases, there was a span of 14 bases. Germline CDR1 LNHDA, CDR2 SQIVND (reference sequence). CDR3 bases: TGTGCCAGTAGTATACGTATAGGGGAGGTCTACGAGCAGTACTTC. It codes for CASSIRIGEVYEQYF.

This chain joins TRBV5-1 and TRBJ1-2; D call uncertain. Germline CDR1 is SGHRS and CDR2 is YFSETQ. The CDR3 length is 14 residues. Deletions cut 4 bases from V and 4 bases from J, with 14 bases between. The DNA for the CDR3 is TGCGCCAGCAGCGCAAGAACGTCTAGCTATGGCTACACCTTC. Protein product: CASSARTSSYGYTF.

The chain has TRBV18 and TRBJ1-1; weak D call: TRBD1 (6 bases). The V end lost 2 bases, the J end lost 1 base, and 8 bases lay between the germline ends. The germline V gene encodes CDR1 KGHSH and CDR2 LQKENI. The CDR3 spans 14 residues. The CDR3 DNA reads TGTGCCAGCTCACCAACCAGGGGGAACACTGAAGCTTTCTTT. Its protein product is CASSPTRGNTEAFF.

The chain uses TRBV5-4 and TRBJ1-4; D not certain. Per the germline V gene, CDR1 is SGHNT and CDR2 is YYREEE (reference sequence). The V end lost 4 bases, the J end lost 6 bases, and 16 bases lay between the germline ends. This CDR3 is 15 amino acids long. The CDR3 DNA follows: TGTGCCAGCAGCCCAGGCCCCGGGTCTTATGAAAAACTGTTTTTT. This gives the protein CASSPGPGSYEKLFF.

V and J are TRBV11-2 and TRBJ2-5, with 7 bases fitting TRBD1. The junction had 16 bases not matched to a gene; V was cut back by 9 bases and J by 6 bases. CDR1 is SGHAT, CDR2 FQNNGV, per germline. This CDR3 region has 15 residues. The CDR3 region has the DNA TGTGCCAGTATCCCAAATACAGGGGCTTCGCAGACCCAGTACTTC. Translated, it gives CASIPNTGASQTQYF.

The genes are TRBV27 and TRBJ2-6; D not resolved. Germline CDR1 reads MNHEY; CDR2 reads SMNVEV (reference sequence). V dropped 0 bases and J dropped 3 bases, with 0 bases sitting between them. CDR3 length equals 13 residues. CDR3 protein: CASSLSGANVLTF. CDR3 nucleotide sequence: TGTGCCAGCAGTTTATCTGGGGCCAACGTCCTGACTTTC. Full variable domain (rest looked up from reference TRBV27 and TRBJ2-6): EAQVTQNPRYLITVTGKKLTVTCSQNMNHEYMSWYRQDPGLGLRQIYYSMNVEVTDKGDVPEGYKVSRKEKRNFPLILESPSPNQTSLYFCASSLSGANVLTFGAGSRLTVL.

V and J are TRBV6-6 and TRBJ1-4; 8 bases agree with TRBD1. Trimming removed 5 bases from V and 5 bases from J; junction bases left unmatched: 4. This CDR3 comprises 14 residues. Germline loops: CDR1 MNHNY, CDR2 SVGAGI (reference sequence). The CDR3 region has the DNA TGTGCCAGCAGTAGACAGGGGCGGAATGAAAAACTGTTTTTT. Its protein is CASSRQGRNEKLFF.

This sequence joins TRBV7-2 and TRBJ2-1; D perhaps matches TRBD2 (5 bases). CDR1 SGHTA and CDR2 FQGNSA come from the germline V gene. The CDR3 has 16 residues. Trimming took 7 bases from V and 7 from J, leaving 23 bases between them. In nucleotides, the CDR3 is TGTGCCAGCAACCAGGACTCCGCCATGATGGGGAATGAGCAGTTCTTC. Translating gives CASNQDSAMMGNEQFF.

This clone is a singleton in its sample. The V call is TRBV7-9, the J call TRBJ1-2; 9 bases fit TRBD1. The CDR3 loop spans 14 amino acids. The germline CDR1 and CDR2 sequences are SEHNR and FQNEAQ (reference sequence). The V and J ends lost 1 base and 7 bases, in that order; junction bases with no gene match: 4. CDR3 sequence: CASSLEGQGSGYTF. As DNA, the CDR3 is TGTGCCAGCAGCTTAGAGGGACAGGGCTCTGGCTACACCTTC.

This sequence joins TRBV9 and TRBJ1-5; 9 bases agree with TRBD1. Per the germline V gene, CDR1 is SGDLS and CDR2 is YYNGEE. V lost 3 bases, J lost 0 bases, and 1 base stayed unmatched. This CDR3 contains 15 residues. The DNA of the CDR3 is TGTGCCAGCAGCGGGGGACAGGGTAGCAATCAGCCCCAGCATTTT. Translation gives CASSGGQGSNQPQHF.

The CDR3 DNA is TGCGCCAGCAGCTGGTCTAGCGGGGGGCCCTACGAGCAGTACTTC. This gives the protein CASSWSSGGPYEQYF. This sequence joins TRBV5-1 and TRBJ2-7, with 11 bases that match TRBD2. J lost 2 bases, V lost 3 bases, and 4 bases had no gene match. CDR3 size: 15 residues. Germline V gives CDR1 SGHRS, CDR2 YFSETQ.

The chain employs TRBV6-4 and TRBJ1-1; 10 bases match TRBD1. CDR3 length: 15 residues. Trimming took 4 bases from V and 4 from J; bases not matched to a gene: 6. Per germline, CDR1 MRHNA and CDR2 SNTAGT. The CDR3 bases are TGTGCCAGCAGTGTCGAAGGACAGGGGGGCACTGAAGCTTTCTTT. Translated, it gives CASSVEGQGGTEAFF.

V usage is TRBV6-5 and J usage is TRBJ2-7; D call uncertain. This CDR3 spans 10 amino acids. The ends were cut back, 8 bases at V and 2 bases at J, with 4 bases in the middle. CDR1 and CDR2 (germline): MNHEY, SVGAGI. CDR3 DNA sequence: TGTGCCAGCGGTACCTACGAGCAGTACTTC. Translating it yields CASGTYEQYF.